The sample holds one count of the clone carrying this T cell receptor (beta chain). Antigen unknown. Germline V CDR1 and CDR2: MNHEY, SVGAGI. The V and J ends lost 0 bases and 0 bases respectively, with 8 bases between them. The CDR3 totals 15 residues. This specimen comes from a study of human versus mouse CDR3 diversity and MHC coevolution. Study-wide results and limits: Mice had fewer CDR3 deletions and insertions than humans on average. A handful of MHC II alleles selected the human T cells. Clonal inequality was lowest in two of the three human donors.

Clones were read by immunoSEQ multiplex PCR, and TCRdb kept only the in-frame ones, dropping some. This table has around 77,000 clones, around 93% appearing once. Input material: naive CD4+ T cells from blood. Documented subset: CD45RO-negative CD62L-positive naive CD4 T cells. The sequence was obtained from a person aged 25-75 years in good health. The chain is built from TRBV6-5 and TRBJ1-1, with no clear D. CDR3 DNA sequence: TGTGCCAGCAGTTACTCGAGAGGGTTGAACACTGAAGCTTTCTTT. Protein product: CASSYSRGLNTEAFF.